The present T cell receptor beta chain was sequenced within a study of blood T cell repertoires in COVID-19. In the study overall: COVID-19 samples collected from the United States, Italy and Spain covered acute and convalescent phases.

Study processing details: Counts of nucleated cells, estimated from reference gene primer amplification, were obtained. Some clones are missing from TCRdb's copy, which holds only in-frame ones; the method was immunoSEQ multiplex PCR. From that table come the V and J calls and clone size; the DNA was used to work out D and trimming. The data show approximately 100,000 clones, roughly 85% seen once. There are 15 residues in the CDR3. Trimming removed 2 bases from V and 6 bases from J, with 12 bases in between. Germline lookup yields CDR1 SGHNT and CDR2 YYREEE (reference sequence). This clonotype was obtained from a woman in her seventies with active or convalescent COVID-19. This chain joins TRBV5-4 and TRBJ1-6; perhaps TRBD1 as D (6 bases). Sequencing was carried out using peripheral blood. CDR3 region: CASSFMGRGNSPLHF. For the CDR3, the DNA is TGTGCCAGCAGCTTCATGGGCAGGGGTAATTCACCCCTCCACTTT.